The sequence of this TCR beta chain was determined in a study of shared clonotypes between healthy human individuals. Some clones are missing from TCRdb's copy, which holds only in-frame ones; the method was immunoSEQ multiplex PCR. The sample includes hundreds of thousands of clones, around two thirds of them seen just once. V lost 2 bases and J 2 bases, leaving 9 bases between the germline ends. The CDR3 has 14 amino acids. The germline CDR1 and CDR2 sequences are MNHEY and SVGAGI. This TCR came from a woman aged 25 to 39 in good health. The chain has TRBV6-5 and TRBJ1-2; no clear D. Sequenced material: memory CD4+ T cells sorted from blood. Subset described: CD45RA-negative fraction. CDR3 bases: TGTGCCAGCAGTTACAGCACAGTCAACTATGGCTACACCTTC. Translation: CASSYSTVNYGYTF.